This T cell receptor (beta chain) was profiled in a study of blood T cell repertoires in COVID-19. Study as a whole: COVID-19 samples collected from the United States, Italy and Spain covered acute and convalescent phases. Sources were T cells, B-cell-depleted T cells, or PBMCs; the material itself was cDNA or gDNA.

Per the authors' pipeline: Amplification with reference gene primers provided the estimates of nucleated cell counts. Here immunoSEQ multiplex PCR was the method, and the copy in TCRdb shows in-frame clones only, minus some. The V and J calls and clone size are taken from that table; D and trimming were inferred from the DNA. The sample yields 120,000 or so clones, about 85% seen once. Looked up from germline, CDR1 is SQVTM and CDR2 is ANQGSEA. The CDR3 extends over 12 amino acids. V gave up 6 bases and J gave up 9 bases; unmatched junction bases: 8. What was sequenced was peripheral blood. The sequence derives from an older man with active or convalescent COVID-19. The J gene is TRBJ2-3, the V gene TRBV29-1; 8 positions match TRBD1. The CDR3 spells CSVNDRGSTQYF. In nucleotides, the CDR3 is TGCAGCGTGAATGACAGGGGCAGCACGCAGTATTTT.